This entry lists 10 T cell receptor beta chains sequenced from one sample in a study of Tregs in tolerant kidney transplant recipients. Generated by immunoSEQ multiplex PCR, the TCRdb table keeps only in-frame clones and is missing some. Of some 66,000 clones in the sample, roughly 92% were seen once. The sample consisted of CD8+ T cells from blood, taken before the transplant. Receptor source: a human donor who received a combined kidney and bone marrow transplant.

The chain recombines TRBV7-9 with TRBJ2-3, with 7 bases aligning to TRBD1. The CDR3 runs to 18 residues. J lost 0 bases, V lost 4 bases, and 13 bases had no gene match. Germline loops: CDR1 SEHNR, CDR2 FQNEAQ (reference sequence). CDR3 DNA: TGTGCCAGCAGCTATAGTATTAAGGGGGCCTGGAGCACAGATACGCAGTATTTT. It is translated as CASSYSIKGAWSTDTQYF.

V is TRBV13 and J is TRBJ2-7; D possibly corresponds to TRBD2 (6 bases). The germline CDR1 and CDR2 sequences are PRHDT and FYEKMQ (reference sequence). The CDR3 contains 13 residues. V shed 0 bases and J shed 7 bases, with 10 bases lying between them. CDR3 sequence reads: CASSLGRGREQYF. The CDR3 nucleotides are TGTGCCAGCAGCTTAGGGAGAGGGAGGGAGCAGTACTTC.

The J gene is TRBJ2-7, the V gene TRBV13, with a tentative D call TRBD2 (6 bases). The CDR3 runs 12 residues. The ends were cut back, 6 bases at V and 6 bases at J, with 12 bases in the middle. Per the germline V gene, CDR1 is PRHDT and CDR2 is FYEKMQ (reference sequence). For the CDR3, the DNA is TGTGCCAGCAGGGCTAGCGACTCCGAGCAGTACTTC. Its translation is CASRASDSEQYF.

The V and J genes are TRBV4-2 and TRBJ2-7; D is undetermined. V was trimmed by 0 bases and J by 4 bases, leaving 10 bases between them. The V gene's germline CDR1 is LGHNA and CDR2 YNFKEQ. The CDR3 is made up of 14 amino acids. The CDR3 spells CASSQEVSGYEQYF. In DNA form, the CDR3 reads TGTGCCAGCAGCCAAGAAGTCAGTGGTTACGAGCAGTACTTC.

V and J are TRBV7-8 and TRBJ2-1, with 7 bases matching TRBD2. The V gene's germline CDR1 is SGHVS and CDR2 FQNEAQ. With 5 bases clipped from V and 4 bases from J, the junction kept 5 bases outside the gene matches. The CDR3 runs 14 residues. The CDR3 sequence is CASSRTSFYNEQFF. CDR3 coding DNA: TGTGCCAGCAGCCGGACTAGTTTTTACAATGAGCAGTTCTTC.

This chain joins TRBV27 and TRBJ2-2; 9 bases fit TRBD1. This CDR3 region has 14 residues. Germline V gives CDR1 MNHEY, CDR2 SMNVEV (reference sequence). Trimming cost V 5 bases and J 5 bases; bases outside gene matches: 3. CDR3 in DNA: TGTGCCAGCAGTCCTGGGACAGGGACCGGGGAGCTGTTTTTT. Its translation: CASSPGTGTGELFF.

The chain combines TRBV7-2 with TRBJ2-1, with TRBD2 as a possible D gene (6 bases). V was shortened by 0 bases and J by 4 bases, with 16 bases between the two germline ends. Germline CDR1 and CDR2: SGHTA and FQGNSA. The CDR3 runs to 17 residues. CDR3: CASSLALPSGGYNEQFF. The CDR3 DNA sequence: TGTGCCAGCAGCTTAGCGCTCCCGTCCGGGGGATACAATGAGCAGTTCTTC.

CDR3 coding DNA: TGTGCCAGCAGCGGGGGTGGGGATGCGGGCCAGCCCCAGCATTTT. This sequence encodes CASSGGGDAGQPQHF. This rearrangement joins TRBV9 to TRBJ1-5; D not certain. The length of the CDR3 is 15 residues. Deletions cut 3 bases from V and 7 bases from J, with 17 bases between. Germline values: CDR1 SGDLS, CDR2 YYNGEE. The full variable domain, rest sourced from reference TRBV9 and TRBJ1-5, is DSGVTQTPKHLITATGQRVTLRCSPRSGDLSVYWYQQSLDQGLQFLIQYYNGEERAKGNILERFSAQQFPDLHSELNLSSLELGDSALYFCASSGGGDAGQPQHFGDGTRLSIL.

This sequence joins TRBV30 and TRBJ2-5; D is undetermined. Germline assignment: CDR1 GTSNPN and CDR2 SVGIG (reference sequence). Trimming took off 0 bases at V and 2 bases at J, with 13 bases between the two ends. This CDR3 is 15 amino acids long. Written as DNA, the CDR3 is TGTGCCTGGAGTGTACTCTTCCGACTTCAAGAGACCCAGTACTTC. Protein sequence: CAWSVLFRLQETQYF.

This clone was detected once. J is TRBJ2-7 and V is TRBV4-3, with 9 bases aligning to TRBD2. Germline loops: CDR1 LGHNA, CDR2 YSLEER. J gave up 4 bases and V 2 bases, and 9 bases lay outside the gene matches. The CDR3 totals 16 residues. DNA for the CDR3: TGCGCCAGCAGCCAATCTATAGCGGGGGCCCAATACGAGCAGTACTTC. This codes for CASSQSIAGAQYEQYF.